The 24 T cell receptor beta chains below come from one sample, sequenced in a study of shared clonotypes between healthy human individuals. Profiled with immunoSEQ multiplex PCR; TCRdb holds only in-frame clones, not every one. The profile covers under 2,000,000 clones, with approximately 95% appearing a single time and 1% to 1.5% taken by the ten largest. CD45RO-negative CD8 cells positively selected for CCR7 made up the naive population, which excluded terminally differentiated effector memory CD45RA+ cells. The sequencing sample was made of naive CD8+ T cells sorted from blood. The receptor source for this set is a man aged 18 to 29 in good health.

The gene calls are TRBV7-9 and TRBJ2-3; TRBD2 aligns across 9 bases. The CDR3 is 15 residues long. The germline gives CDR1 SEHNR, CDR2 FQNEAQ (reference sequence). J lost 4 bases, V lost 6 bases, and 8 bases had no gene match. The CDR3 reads CASRPSGGGADTQYF. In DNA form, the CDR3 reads TGTGCCAGCAGGCCCAGTGGCGGGGGGGCAGATACGCAGTATTTT.

The DNA of the CDR3 is TGTGCCAGAGCGATGGCCGGCCAAGCCTACGAGCAGTACTTC. Its translation is CARAMAGQAYEQYF. The chain combines TRBV6-4 with TRBJ2-7, with D hard to call. Germline lookup yields CDR1 MRHNA and CDR2 SNTAGT. The V and J ends lost 9 bases and 2 bases respectively, with 17 bases between them. There are 14 residues in the CDR3.

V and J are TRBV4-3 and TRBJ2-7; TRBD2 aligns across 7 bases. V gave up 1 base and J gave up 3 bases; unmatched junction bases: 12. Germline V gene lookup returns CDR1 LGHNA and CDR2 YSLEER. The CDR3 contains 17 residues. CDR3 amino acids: CASSQALAGRGLYEQYF. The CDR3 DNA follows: TGCGCCAGCAGCCAAGCTCTGGCGGGGAGGGGTCTCTACGAGCAGTACTTC.

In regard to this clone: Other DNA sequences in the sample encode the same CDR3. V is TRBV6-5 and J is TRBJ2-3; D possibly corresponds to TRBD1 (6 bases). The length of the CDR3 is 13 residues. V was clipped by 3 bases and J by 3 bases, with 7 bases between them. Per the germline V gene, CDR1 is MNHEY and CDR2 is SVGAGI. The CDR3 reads CASSYTGTDTQYF. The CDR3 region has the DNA TGTGCCAGCAGTTATACAGGGACAGATACGCAGTATTTT.

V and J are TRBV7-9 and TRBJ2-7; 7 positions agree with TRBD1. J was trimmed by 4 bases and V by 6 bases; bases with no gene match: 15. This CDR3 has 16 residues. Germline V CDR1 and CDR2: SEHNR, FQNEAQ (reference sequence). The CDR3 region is CASSPGQEEVGYEQYF. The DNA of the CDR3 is TGTGCCAGCAGTCCCGGACAGGAGGAGGTGGGGTACGAGCAGTACTTC.

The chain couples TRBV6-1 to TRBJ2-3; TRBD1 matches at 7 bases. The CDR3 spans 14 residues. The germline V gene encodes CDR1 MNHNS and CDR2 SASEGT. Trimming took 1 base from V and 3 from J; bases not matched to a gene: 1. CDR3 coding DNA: TGTGCCAGCAGTGAAGGACAGGGAACAGATACGCAGTATTTT. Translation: CASSEGQGTDTQYF.

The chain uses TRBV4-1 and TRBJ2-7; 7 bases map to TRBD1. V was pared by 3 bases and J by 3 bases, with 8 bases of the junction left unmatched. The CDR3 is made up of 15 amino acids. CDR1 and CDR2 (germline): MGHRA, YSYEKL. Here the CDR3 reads CASSHRRDSFYEQYF. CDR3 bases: TGCGCCAGCAGCCACCGTCGGGACAGTTTCTACGAGCAGTACTTC.

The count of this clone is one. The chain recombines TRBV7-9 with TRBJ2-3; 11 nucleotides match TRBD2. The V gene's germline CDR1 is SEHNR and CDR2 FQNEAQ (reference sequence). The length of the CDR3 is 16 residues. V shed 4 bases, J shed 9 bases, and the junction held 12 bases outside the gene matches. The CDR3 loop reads CASSYGTSGLDSTQYF. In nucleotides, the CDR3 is TGTGCCAGCAGCTATGGGACTAGCGGACTTGACTCGACGCAGTATTTT.

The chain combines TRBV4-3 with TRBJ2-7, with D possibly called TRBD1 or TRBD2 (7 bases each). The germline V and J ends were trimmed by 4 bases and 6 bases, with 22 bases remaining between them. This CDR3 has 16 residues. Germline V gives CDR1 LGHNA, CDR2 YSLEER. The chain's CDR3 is CASSRGDDREGCEQYF. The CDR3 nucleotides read TGCGCCAGCAGCCGAGGAGATGACAGGGAGGGTTGCGAGCAGTACTTC.

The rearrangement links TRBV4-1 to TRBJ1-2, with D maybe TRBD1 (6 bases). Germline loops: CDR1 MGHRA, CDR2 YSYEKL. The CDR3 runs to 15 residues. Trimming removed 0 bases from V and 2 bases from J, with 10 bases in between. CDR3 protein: CASSQDRGVNYGYTF. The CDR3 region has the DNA TGCGCCAGCAGCCAAGACAGGGGAGTAAACTATGGCTACACCTTC.

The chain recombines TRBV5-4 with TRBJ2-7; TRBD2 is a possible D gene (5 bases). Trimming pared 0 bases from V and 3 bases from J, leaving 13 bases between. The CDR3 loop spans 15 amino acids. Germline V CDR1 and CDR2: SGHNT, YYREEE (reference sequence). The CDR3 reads CASSLVRVEGYEQYF. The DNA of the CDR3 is TGTGCCAGCAGCTTGGTCCGGGTTGAGGGCTACGAGCAGTACTTC.

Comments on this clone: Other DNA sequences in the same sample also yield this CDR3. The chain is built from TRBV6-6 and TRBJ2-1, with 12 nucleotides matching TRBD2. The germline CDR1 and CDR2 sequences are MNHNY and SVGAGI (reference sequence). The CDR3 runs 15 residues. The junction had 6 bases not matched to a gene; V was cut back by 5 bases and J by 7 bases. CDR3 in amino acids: CASSPLAGGLNEQFF. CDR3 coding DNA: TGTGCCAGCAGTCCACTAGCGGGGGGCCTGAATGAGCAGTTCTTC.

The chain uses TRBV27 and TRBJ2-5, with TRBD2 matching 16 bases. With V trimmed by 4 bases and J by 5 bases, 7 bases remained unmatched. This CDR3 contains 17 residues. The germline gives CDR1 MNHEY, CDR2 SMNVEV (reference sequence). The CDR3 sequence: CASSSGLAGGPGETQYF. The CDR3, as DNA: TGTGCCAGCAGTTCGGGACTAGCGGGAGGGCCGGGGGAGACCCAGTACTTC.

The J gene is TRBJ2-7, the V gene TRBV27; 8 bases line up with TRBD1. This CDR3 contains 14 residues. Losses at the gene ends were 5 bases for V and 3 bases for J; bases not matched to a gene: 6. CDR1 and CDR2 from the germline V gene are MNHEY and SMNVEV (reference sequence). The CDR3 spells CASSPRTGRYEQYF. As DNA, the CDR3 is TGTGCCAGCAGTCCCCGGACAGGGCGCTACGAGCAGTACTTC.

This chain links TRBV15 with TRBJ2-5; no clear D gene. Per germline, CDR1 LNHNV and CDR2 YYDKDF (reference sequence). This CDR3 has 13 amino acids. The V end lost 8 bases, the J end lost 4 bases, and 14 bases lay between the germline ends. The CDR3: CATVGGNLETQYF. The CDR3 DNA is TGTGCCACCGTAGGCGGAAACCTAGAGACCCAGTACTTC.

CDR3 amino acids: CASSLWGDAEAFF. In DNA, the CDR3 is TGTGCCAGCAGCTTATGGGGGGACGCTGAAGCTTTCTTT. The chain is built from TRBV13 and TRBJ1-1; tentative D call: TRBD1 (5 bases). Trimming left V 2 bases short and J 6 bases short, with 10 bases between. This CDR3 spans 13 amino acids. Germline V gene sequence: CDR1 PRHDT, CDR2 FYEKMQ (reference sequence). Full variable domain (outside the CDR3, taken from reference TRBV13 and TRBJ1-1): AAGVIQSPRHLIKEKRETATLKCYPIPRHDTVYWYQQGPGQDPQFLISFYEKMQSDKGSIPDRFSAQQFSDYHSELNMSSLELGDSALYFCASSLWGDAEAFFGQGTRLTVV.

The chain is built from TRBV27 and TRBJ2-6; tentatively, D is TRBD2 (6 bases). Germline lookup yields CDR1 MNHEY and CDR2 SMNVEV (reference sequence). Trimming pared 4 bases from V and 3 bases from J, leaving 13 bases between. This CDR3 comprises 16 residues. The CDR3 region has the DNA TGTGCCAGCAGTTCGCCGGGGGTAGGTGGGGCCAACGTCCTGACTTTC. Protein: CASSSPGVGGANVLTF.

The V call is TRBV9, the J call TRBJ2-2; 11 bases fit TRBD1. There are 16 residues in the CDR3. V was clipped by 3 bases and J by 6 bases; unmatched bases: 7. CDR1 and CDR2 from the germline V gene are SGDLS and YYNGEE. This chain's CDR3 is CASSAGTGGEAGELFF. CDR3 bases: TGTGCCAGCAGCGCCGGGACAGGGGGTGAGGCCGGGGAGCTGTTTTTT. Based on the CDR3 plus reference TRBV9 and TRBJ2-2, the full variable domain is DSGVTQTPKHLITATGQRVTLRCSPRSGDLSVYWYQQSLDQGLQFLIQYYNGEERAKGNILERFSAQQFPDLHSELNLSSLELGDSALYFCASSAGTGGEAGELFFGEGSRLTVL.

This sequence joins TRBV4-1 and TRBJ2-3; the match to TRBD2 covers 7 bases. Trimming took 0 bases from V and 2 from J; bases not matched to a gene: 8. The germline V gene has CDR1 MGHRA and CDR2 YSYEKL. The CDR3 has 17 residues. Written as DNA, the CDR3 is TGCGCCAGCAGCCAAGACCCGGCTAGCGGACCCACAGATACGCAGTATTTT. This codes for CASSQDPASGPTDTQYF.

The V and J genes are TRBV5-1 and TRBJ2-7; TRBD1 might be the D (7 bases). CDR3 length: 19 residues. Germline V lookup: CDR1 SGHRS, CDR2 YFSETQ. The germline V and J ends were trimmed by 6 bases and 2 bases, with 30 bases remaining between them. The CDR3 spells CASTPGTRGRRDSPYEQYF. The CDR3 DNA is TGCGCCAGCACCCCGGGCACGAGGGGGCGGCGGGATTCGCCCTACGAGCAGTACTTC.

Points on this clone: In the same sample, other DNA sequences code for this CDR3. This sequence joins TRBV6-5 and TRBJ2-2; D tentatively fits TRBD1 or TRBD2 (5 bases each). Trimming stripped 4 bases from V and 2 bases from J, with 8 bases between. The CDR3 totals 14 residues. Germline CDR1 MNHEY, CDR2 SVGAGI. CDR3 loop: CASSSGTNTGELFF. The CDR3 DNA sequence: TGTGCCAGCAGTTCCGGGACCAACACCGGGGAGCTGTTTTTT.

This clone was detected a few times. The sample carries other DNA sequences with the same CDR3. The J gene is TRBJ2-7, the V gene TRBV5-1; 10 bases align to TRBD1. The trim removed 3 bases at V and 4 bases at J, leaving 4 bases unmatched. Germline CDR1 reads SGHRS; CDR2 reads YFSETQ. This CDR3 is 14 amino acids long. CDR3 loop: CASSSGQGRYEQYF. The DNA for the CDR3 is TGCGCCAGCAGCTCGGGACAGGGGAGGTACGAGCAGTACTTC.

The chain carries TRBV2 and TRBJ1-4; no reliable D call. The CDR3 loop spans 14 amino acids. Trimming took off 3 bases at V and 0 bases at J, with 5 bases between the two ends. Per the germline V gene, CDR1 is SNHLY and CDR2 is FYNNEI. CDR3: CASSDWATNEKLFF. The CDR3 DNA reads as TGTGCCAGCAGTGACTGGGCAACTAATGAAAAACTGTTTTTT.

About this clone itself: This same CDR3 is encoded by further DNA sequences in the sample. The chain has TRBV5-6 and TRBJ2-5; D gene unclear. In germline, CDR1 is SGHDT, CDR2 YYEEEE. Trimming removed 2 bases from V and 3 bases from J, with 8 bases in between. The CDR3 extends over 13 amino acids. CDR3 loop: CASSLGSEETQYF. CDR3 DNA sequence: TGTGCCAGCAGCTTAGGCAGCGAAGAGACCCAGTACTTC. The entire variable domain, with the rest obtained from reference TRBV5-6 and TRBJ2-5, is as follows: DAGVTQSPTHLIKTRGQQVTLRCSPKSGHDTVSWYQQALGQGPQFIFQYYEEEERQRGNFPDRFSGHQFPNYSSELNVNALLLGDSALYLCASSLGSEETQYFGPGTRLLVL.